These 19 T cell receptor beta chains originate from one sample sequenced in a study of identical twins. One entry per CDR3 protein results from TCRdb running MiXCR on the 5' RACE reads. The sample holds a few hundred thousand distinct CDR3 sequences, 13% to 15% seen once. These same data were also listed under a study on yellow fever vaccine responses in identical twins.

Sequencing used CD4+ T cells sorted from blood. These receptors were collected from a woman between 18 and 30 years old in good health.

V is TRBV5-1 and J is TRBJ2-1; D is possibly TRBD1 (5 bases). V was cut by 4 bases and J by 0 bases, with 14 bases left in between. CDR1 and CDR2 from the germline V gene are SGHRS and YFSETQ. This CDR3 spans 16 amino acids. Written as DNA, the CDR3 is TGCGCCAGCAGCCAACCGACAGTTAGCTCCTACAATGAGCAGTTCTTC. Translation: CASSQPTVSSYNEQFF.

The gene calls are TRBV20-1 and TRBJ2-7; 12 nucleotides match TRBD2. The V segment lost 1 base and the J segment 6 bases; nucleotides outside the gene matches: 10. The length of the CDR3 is 16 residues. Germline CDR1 and CDR2: DFQATT and SNEGSKA (reference sequence). The CDR3 loop reads CSARGTRLAGVSEQYF. The CDR3 DNA is TGCAGTGCTAGAGGAACCAGACTAGCGGGAGTATCCGAGCAGTACTTC.

The V and J genes are TRBV15 and TRBJ2-7, with D perhaps TRBD1 (6 bases). V was shortened by 0 bases and J by 3 bases, with 9 bases between the two germline ends. The CDR3 extends over 14 amino acids. Germline values: CDR1 LNHNV, CDR2 YYDKDF (reference sequence). CDR3 DNA sequence: TGTGCCACCAGCAGAGAAACAGGGAACTACGAGCAGTACTTC. Its translation: CATSRETGNYEQYF.

The chain carries TRBV12-3 or TRBV12-4 and TRBJ1-2; D remains unclear. This CDR3 comprises 13 residues. With 2 bases removed from V and 10 bases from J, the gap between germline ends came to 14 bases. CDR3 sequence: CASSLRPGHDYTF. In DNA form, the CDR3 reads TGTGCCAGCAGTTTAAGACCCGGCCATGACTACACCTTC.

This clonotype showed up many times. The chain recombines TRBV4-1 with TRBJ2-1, with 10 nucleotides matching TRBD1. CDR1 MGHRA and CDR2 YSYEKL come from the germline V gene. CDR3 size: 17 residues. V lost 4 bases, J lost 4 bases, and 10 bases stayed unmatched. CDR3 in DNA: TGCGCCAGCAGCCGGACCCCCGGGACAGGGGAATACAATGAGCAGTTCTTC. It is translated as CASSRTPGTGEYNEQFF.

This clonotype was observed many times. The chain employs TRBV12-3 or TRBV12-4 and TRBJ2-1; D may match TRBD1 or TRBD2 (6 bases each). The CDR3 runs to 16 residues. The ends were cut back, 5 bases at V and 7 bases at J, with 21 bases in the middle. The CDR3, as DNA: TGTGCCAGCAGTCCCCAGGGGACTCTCACTGTAAATGAGCAGTTCTTC. Protein sequence: CASSPQGTLTVNEQFF.

The CDR3 loop reads CATSEPTGKEADTQYF. The CDR3 DNA reads as TGTGCCACCAGTGAACCGACAGGGAAAGAAGCAGATACGCAGTATTTT. The J gene is TRBJ2-3, the V gene TRBV24-1; TRBD1 agrees at 7 bases. Per germline, CDR1 KGHDR and CDR2 SFDVKD. The CDR3 length is 16 residues. V gave up 4 bases and J gave up 4 bases; unmatched junction bases: 10.

The rearrangement joins TRBV7-9 to TRBJ2-3; 10 bases agree with TRBD2. J lost 5 bases, V lost 8 bases, and 7 bases had no gene match. This CDR3 is built from 14 residues. Germline lookup yields CDR1 SEHNR and CDR2 FQNEAQ (reference sequence). Here the CDR3 DNA reads TGTGCCAGCGGTAGCGGGGGGATAGGAGATACGCAGTATTTT. Translation gives CASGSGGIGDTQYF.

In this sample, this clonotype turned up many times. This sequence joins TRBV5-1 and TRBJ2-2; the D call may be TRBD1 or TRBD2 (6 bases each). Trimming removed 4 bases from V and 1 base from J, with 23 bases in between. The CDR3 is 19 amino acids. Germline V CDR1 and CDR2: SGHRS, YFSETQ. The CDR3 spells CASSAGQAATVVNTGELFF. CDR3 coding DNA: TGCGCCAGCAGCGCGGGACAAGCTGCGACCGTCGTGAACACCGGGGAGCTGTTTTTT. Combining the CDR3 with reference TRBV5-1 and TRBJ2-2 gives the whole variable domain KAGVTQTPRYLIKTRGQQVTLSCSPISGHRSVSWYQQTPGQGLQFLFEYFSETQRNKGNFPGRFSGRQFSNSRSEMNVSTLELGDSALYLCASSAGQAATVVNTGELFFGEGSRLTVL.

The J gene is TRBJ2-3, the V gene TRBV7-7; 9 positions agree with TRBD2. V was clipped by 3 bases and J by 4 bases; unmatched bases: 11. The CDR3 is made up of 17 amino acids. Germline-derived CDR1 and CDR2 are SSHAT and FNYEAQ (reference sequence). CDR3 sequence reads: CASSFAGGPLPPDTQYF. CDR3 nucleotides: TGTGCCAGCAGCTTTGCGGGGGGGCCCCTTCCGCCAGATACGCAGTATTTT.

V is TRBV14 and J is TRBJ1-1; no firm D call. Germline assignment: CDR1 SGHDN and CDR2 FVKESK. This CDR3 has 16 residues. V was pared by 5 bases and J by 0 bases, with 16 bases between. CDR3 sequence: CASSYGRHPMNTEAFF. CDR3 in DNA: TGTGCCAGCAGCTATGGACGGCATCCAATGAACACTGAAGCTTTCTTT.

This clonotype was seen a few times. The DNA for the CDR3 is TGTGCCAGTAGACAGGAAATCAACACCGGGGAGCTGTTTTTT. Protein: CASRQEINTGELFF. The chain combines TRBV19 with TRBJ2-2; D possibly corresponds to TRBD1 (5 bases). CDR3 length: 14 residues. Between the trimmed V and J ends, which lost 6 bases and 2 bases, there was a span of 10 bases. Looked up from germline, CDR1 is LNHDA and CDR2 is SQIVND (reference sequence).

The table lists this clonotype with a few counts. The chain joins TRBV6-1 to TRBJ2-3; D may match TRBD1 or TRBD2 (6 bases each). From germline, CDR1 is MNHNS and CDR2 SASEGT. This CDR3 contains 15 residues. Trimming removed 4 bases at V and 1 base at J, with 12 bases between. The CDR3 reads CASSGWGAGTDTQYF. In nucleotides, the CDR3 is TGTGCCAGCAGTGGCTGGGGGGCCGGCACAGATACGCAGTATTTT.

This clonotype was counted at least ten times. V usage is TRBV28 and J usage is TRBJ2-2; D is undetermined. CDR3 length: 14 amino acids. The V end was cut by 5 bases, the J end by 2 bases, with 9 bases between. CDR1 and CDR2 (germline): MDHEN, SYDVKM. CDR3 nucleotide sequence: TGTGCCAGCAGTCTCTTGAGCAACACCGGGGAGCTGTTTTTT. Its translation is CASSLLSNTGELFF.

This chain joins TRBV5-1 and TRBJ2-1, with 8 bases lining up with TRBD1. The CDR3 runs 15 residues. The J segment lost 0 bases and the V segment lost 7 bases, leaving 6 bases of the junction unmatched. Germline V gene data show CDR1 as SGHRS and CDR2 as YFSETQ. CDR3 amino acids: CASGSTGGSYNEQFF. The CDR3 DNA is TGCGCCAGCGGGTCTACAGGGGGCTCCTACAATGAGCAGTTCTTC.

The CDR3 reads CASSSNPDTQYF. The CDR3 DNA follows: TGCGCCAGCAGCTCCAACCCAGATACGCAGTATTTT. J is TRBJ2-3 and V is TRBV5-1; D remains unclear. This CDR3 region has 12 residues. V was pared by 3 bases and J by 4 bases, with 6 bases between. Germline lookup yields CDR1 SGHRS and CDR2 YFSETQ.

The chain employs TRBV5-4 and TRBJ2-1; TRBD2 agrees at 9 bases. V lost 0 bases to trimming and J lost 6 bases; unmatched junction nucleotides: 7. The CDR3 consists of 16 residues. Germline values: CDR1 SGHNT, CDR2 YYREEE (reference sequence). CDR3 residues: CASSLGLTSGINEQFF. CDR3 in DNA: TGTGCCAGCAGCTTGGGTTTGACTAGCGGAATCAATGAGCAGTTCTTC.

Of note for this clonotype: The junction shows a germline mismatch at one end, possibly a read error. The CDR3 region has the DNA TGTGCCAGCTCGGTGACAGGGTCAACTAATGAAAAACTGTGTTTT. Translation: CASSVTGSTNEKLCF. J is TRBJ1-4 and V is TRBV18, with 7 bases that match TRBD1. CDR1 and CDR2 from the germline V gene are KGHSH and LQKENI. The CDR3 runs to 15 residues.

This clonotype showed up just a few times. V is TRBV5-1 and J is TRBJ2-2; D possibly corresponds to TRBD2 (6 bases). Looked up from germline, CDR1 is SGHRS and CDR2 is YFSETQ. With 1 base removed from V and 2 bases from J, the gap between germline ends came to 12 bases. The CDR3 extends over 16 amino acids. In DNA form, the CDR3 reads TGCGCCAGCAGCTTGTTGGGGACTGAAAACACCGGGGAGCTGTTTTTT. Protein: CASSLLGTENTGELFF.